This TCR beta chain was found in a study of identical twins (TCRdb year 2016). Describing the broader study: TCR alpha and beta repertoires from monozygotic twins, unrelated adults of various ages and cord blood were deep-sequenced to test whether fetal clonotypes persist. To rule out contamination, replicate twin experiments were performed at different times with different library preparation protocols.

Concerning this clonotype: No cognate antigen has been identified for it. No base-level quality is on record; no much larger clone is a single base apart.

Based on the germline V gene, the CDR1 and CDR2 sequences are SGHRS and YFSETQ. The CDR3 goes from the cysteine to the phenylalanine over 13 residues. Left in the record is the CDR3 DNA by itself, 39 bases read in frame from the first base. V ends up 6 bases short and J 14 bases short, with an unmatched junction base count of 12. Libraries were constructed by 5' RACE. This sample was sequenced with an Illumina HiSeq 2000. Template switching added a universal primer binding site, and the final cDNA carried a unique molecular identifier that allowed TCR cDNA molecules to be counted accurately. Specific primers in the conserved constant-segment region were used to synthesize first-strand cDNA for TCR alpha and beta chains. To control for contamination, each cDNA library was double barcoded with a SMART-Mk sample barcode plus Illumina barcodes. TruSeq adapter sequences, together with Illumina sample barcodes, were added in two successive PCR steps. The TCR alpha and beta cDNA libraries were sequenced on the Illumina HiSeq platform using custom primers. The study's own analysis went as follows. Unique molecular identifiers were extracted from raw reads with MiGEC, and CDR3 positions were determined with MiXCR. For each individual, recombination models were inferred using an EM algorithm with the repgenHMM and IGoR tools. Shared clonotypes were analyzed with the tcR package in R, and sharing was normalized by the product of cloneset sizes. To study raw recombination free of thymic and clonal selection effects, out-of-frame nonproductive sequences were analyzed. The public reads were reanalyzed by TCRdb: fastp trimming at Q25, MiXCR alignment, in-frame beta chains only. Rows merge per CDR3 protein into single entries with the most common DNA and genes. These V and J calls rely on TCRdb rather than the paper's analysis. The sample contains approximately 600,000 distinct CDR3 sequences, roughly 7.2% of them found a single time. The top ten clones comprise about 1.6% of the sample.

Every donor was a healthy Caucasian. Three pairs of female monozygotic twins, all aged roughly 18 to 30 years, made up the twin cohort. Peripheral blood mononuclear cells were used as the source from which RNA for TCR libraries was isolated. What the research found in general, with its limitations: Invariant T cells such as MAIT and iNKT could partly confound zero-insertion analyses, although diverse VJ usage argued against such confounding for most clonotypes. Excess twin sharing in beta out-of-frame sequences was weaker because fewer shared sequences lowered the signal-to-noise ratio. Because the same donors could not be followed over many years, conclusions were based on cross-sectional statistical analysis. Out-of-frame TCR alpha sharing in monozygotic twins was systematically underestimated by recombination models, whereas sharing between unrelated individuals was in agreement with the recombination models. Abundant cord blood beta clonotypes had fewer insertions, young adult naive repertoires showed a similar but weaker trend, and memory repertoires showed no such trend. Compared with coincidental sharing between unrelated individuals, out-of-frame TCR alpha sequences shared between twins showed an excess of sequences with low generation probability.

A further study also used this sample, focusing on yellow fever vaccine responses in identical twins. As the second paper documents: The T cell response to vaccination in identical twins was reported by the authors to appear partly convergent and partly personalized. Focusing on identical twins, the study followed the T cell clones that responded to the vaccine, and did so with precision.

The sequencing input was PBMCs. This receptor chain uses TRBV5-1 and TRBJ2-1, with TRBD1 matching 9 junction bases. This receptor was identified in a woman aged 18 to 35 in good health. The nucleotide sequence reads TGCGCCAGCAAAGGCGACAGGGGGAAGGAGGAGTTCTTC. Translated, this gives CASKGDRGKEEFF.